The clone carrying this T cell receptor beta chain was found many times. What it binds is unknown. This entry belongs to a study of response to subunit inactivated influenza vaccine. General observations from the study: It was suggested by the authors that few new T cells are recruited by each seasonal influenza vaccination.

TCRdb re-called the RT-PCR reads with MiXCR, one entry per CDR3 protein. The sample carries some 300,000 distinct CDR3 sequences, about 20% recorded once. This CDR3 has 14 residues. The germline gives CDR1 SEHNR, CDR2 FQNEAQ (reference sequence). Trimming left V 3 bases short and J 2 bases short, with 10 bases between. The V call is TRBV7-9, the J call TRBJ1-1; no reliable D call. Sequences were derived from PBMCs from blood, sampled approximately 22 months after vaccination. The sequence was obtained from a man aged 50-75 years who received an inactivated influenza vaccine. For the CDR3, the DNA is TGTGCCAGCAGCTTCAACAGAGGCAACACTGAAGCTTTCTTT. This gives the protein CASSFNRGNTEAFF.